The 19 T cell receptor beta chains below were found in one sample sequenced in a study of blood T cell repertoires in COVID-19. Assay used: immunoSEQ multiplex PCR; TCRdb lists only in-frame clones, some missing. Altogether around 160,000 clones are present, about four fifths being singletons, with the ten largest covering 11%. The sequenced sample consisted of peripheral blood. The receptors were sampled from a man between 60 and 70 years old with active or convalescent COVID-19.

This sequence joins TRBV7-8 and TRBJ2-3; 12 bases agree with TRBD2. The junction had 7 bases not matched to a gene; V was cut back by 2 bases and J by 4 bases. The CDR3 consists of 17 residues. Germline CDR1 is SGHVS and CDR2 is FQNEAQ. The CDR3 reads CASSLSLAGGRADTQYF. For the CDR3, the DNA is TGTGCCAGCAGCTTAAGTCTAGCGGGGGGGCGCGCAGATACGCAGTATTTT.

V is TRBV7-6 and J is TRBJ2-5; 11 bases are shared with TRBD2. Unmatched junction bases numbered 21, after V lost 4 bases and J lost 5 bases. The CDR3 length is 20 residues. From germline, CDR1 is SGHVS and CDR2 FNYEAQ. The CDR3, as DNA: TGTGCCAGCAGCTCTCAACTAGCGGGGGCGCCTATCTTGAGTCGGGAGACCCAGTACTTC. Protein product: CASSSQLAGAPILSRETQYF. Supplemented by reference TRBV7-6 and TRBJ2-5, the full variable domain reads GAGVSQSPRYKVTKRGQDVALRCDPISGHVSLYWYRQALGQGPEFLTYFNYEAQQDKSGLPNDRFSAERPEGSISTLTIQRTEQRDSAMYRCASSSQLAGAPILSRETQYFGPGTRLLVL.

This clone was detected a few times. The chain recombines TRBV7-9 with TRBJ1-5; tentative D call: TRBD1 (5 bases). V was shortened by 6 bases and J by 1 base, with 22 bases between the two germline ends. This CDR3 is 18 amino acids long. Germline V gene data show CDR1 as SEHNR and CDR2 as FQNEAQ (reference sequence). CDR3 bases: TGTGCCAGCAGACTAAGGCCCAATACGGACACAAGCAATCAGCCCCAGCATTTT. It specifies CASRLRPNTDTSNQPQHF.

A few counts support this clone. V and J are TRBV5-1 and TRBJ2-2; 9 nucleotides line up with TRBD2. Trimming cost V 1 base and J 4 bases; bases outside gene matches: 11. Germline CDR1 SGHRS, CDR2 YFSETQ. The CDR3 spans 18 residues. The CDR3 spells CASSLNLGTSLSTGELFF. CDR3 DNA: TGCGCCAGCAGCTTGAACCTCGGGACTAGCCTCTCCACCGGGGAGCTGTTTTTT.

The genes are TRBV7-3 and TRBJ2-7, with D possibly being TRBD1 (7 bases). Trimming shortened V by 5 bases and J by 2 bases, and 10 bases separated the two germline ends. CDR3 length: 13 residues. Germline assignment: CDR1 SGHTA and CDR2 FQGTGA. The CDR3 spells CASSPGGPYEQYF. For the CDR3, the DNA is TGTGCCAGCAGCCCAGGGGGGCCCTACGAGCAGTACTTC. The full variable domain, its missing parts supplied by reference TRBV7-3 and TRBJ2-7, is GAGVSQTPSNKVTEKGKYVELRCDPISGHTALYWYRQSLGQGPEFLIYFQGTGAADDSGLPNDRFFAVRPEGSVSTLKIQRTERGDSAVYLCASSPGGPYEQYFGPGTRLTVT.

The V gene is TRBV18, the J gene TRBJ2-2; 7 nucleotides align to TRBD1. This CDR3 is 17 amino acids long. CDR1 is KGHSH, CDR2 LQKENI, per germline. V lost 2 bases and J lost 2; bases outside the gene matches: 8. This CDR3 is CASSPGQGEKNTGELFF. CDR3 sequence (DNA): TGTGCCAGCTCACCAGGGCAGGGGGAAAAAAACACCGGGGAGCTGTTTTTT.

In this sample, this clone turned up a few times. This chain uses TRBV28 with TRBJ1-6; the D gene is possibly TRBD1 (6 bases). There are 14 residues in the CDR3. Deletions cut 8 bases from V and 7 bases from J, with 15 bases between. The germline gives CDR1 MDHEN, CDR2 SYDVKM. The CDR3 is CASSWGQGNSPLHF. The CDR3 coding sequence is TGTGCCAGCTCCTGGGGGCAGGGGAATTCACCCCTCCACTTT.

CDR3 amino acids: CASSRQGGGTEAFF. As DNA, the CDR3 is TGTGCCAGCAGCAGACAGGGGGGCGGCACTGAAGCTTTCTTT. The V gene is TRBV11-2, the J gene TRBJ1-1; 9 positions match TRBD1. The CDR3 is 14 amino acids. Germline V gene lookup returns CDR1 SGHAT and CDR2 FQNNGV. V was pared by 5 bases and J by 4 bases, with 5 bases of the junction left unmatched.

The CDR3 coding sequence is TGTGCCAGCAGCAACTCTTGGGGGGAAGAAGGAAACACCATATATTTT. Protein: CASSNSWGEEGNTIYF. The chain uses TRBV13 and TRBJ1-3, with D possibly matching TRBD1 (5 bases). V lost 5 bases to trimming and J lost 4 bases, with 18 bases between them. CDR3 size: 16 residues. Per germline, CDR1 PRHDT and CDR2 FYEKMQ (reference sequence).

The rearrangement links TRBV7-9 to TRBJ2-7; D not resolved. The CDR3 covers 13 residues. Looked up from germline, CDR1 is SEHNR and CDR2 is FQNEAQ (reference sequence). Trimming shortened V by 2 bases and J by 3 bases, and 8 bases separated the two germline ends. This CDR3 is CASSLQQVYEQYF. Here the CDR3 DNA reads TGTGCCAGCAGCTTACAGCAGGTCTACGAGCAGTACTTC.

The chain links TRBV3-1 (or the pseudogene TRBV3-2) to TRBJ2-1; TRBD2 aligns across 8 bases. The germline V gene has CDR1 LGHDT and CDR2 YNNKEL (reference sequence). After removal of 9 bases from V and 8 bases from J, the junction contained 9 bases not matched to a gene. CDR3 size: 13 residues. The CDR3 loop is CASSGLEFYEQFF. CDR3 nucleotides: TGTGCCAGTTCGGGACTAGAGTTTTATGAGCAGTTCTTC.

The chain employs TRBV28 and TRBJ2-7; TRBD1 agrees at 7 bases. Trimming removed 6 bases from V and 3 bases from J; junction bases left unmatched: 14. Germline CDR1 is MDHEN and CDR2 is SYDVKM. The CDR3 contains 16 residues. The CDR3 DNA follows: TGTGCCAGCAGCCCCGGACAGGCCCCCCCCCTCTACGAGCAGTACTTC. The encoded protein is CASSPGQAPPLYEQYF.

The V and J genes are TRBV7-8 and TRBJ1-3, with TRBD1 matching over 7 bases. The J segment lost 0 bases and the V segment lost 5 bases, leaving 7 bases of the junction unmatched. The length of the CDR3 is 16 residues. The germline V gene has CDR1 SGHVS and CDR2 FQNEAQ. The DNA of the CDR3 is TGTGCCAGCAGCATTGGGACAGTGAGCTCTGGAAACACCATATATTTT. This codes for CASSIGTVSSGNTIYF.

The chain has TRBV5-6 and TRBJ1-3, with D perhaps matching TRBD1 (6 bases). The CDR3 length is 16 residues. Germline CDR1 SGHDT, CDR2 YYEEEE. V gave up 0 bases and J gave up 4 bases, with 14 bases separating them. The CDR3 spells CASSLEQGSDGNTIYF. In DNA form, the CDR3 reads TGTGCCAGCAGCTTGGAACAGGGTAGTGACGGAAACACCATATATTTT.

The chain joins TRBV27 to TRBJ1-6; 9 bases align to TRBD1. Trimming took 5 bases from V and 10 from J; bases not matched to a gene: 6. In germline, CDR1 is MNHEY, CDR2 SMNVEV (reference sequence). This CDR3 contains 14 residues. CDR3 nucleotide sequence: TGTGCCAGCAGTCCCCGACAGGGGGTCTCACCCCTCCACTTT. It codes for CASSPRQGVSPLHF.

The chain couples TRBV4-1 to TRBJ1-6; D perhaps matches TRBD1 (6 bases). Trimming pared 1 base from V and 5 bases from J, leaving 6 bases between. The CDR3 has 14 residues. CDR1 and CDR2 (germline): MGHRA, YSYEKL. CDR3 DNA: TGCGCCAGCAGCCAAGGACAGGATAATTCACCCCTCCACTTT. Translated, it gives CASSQGQDNSPLHF.

This rearrangement joins TRBV9 to TRBJ1-4; D unresolved. The CDR3 spans 15 residues. V was shortened by 0 bases and J by 8 bases, with 14 bases between the two germline ends. Looked up from germline, CDR1 is SGDLS and CDR2 is YYNGEE. The CDR3 DNA sequence: TGTGCCAGCAGCGTAGGTGGGAGCGCTGCCGAAAAACTGTTTTTT. Amino acid sequence: CASSVGGSAAEKLFF.

CDR3 loop: CASSPIRGQVNYGYTF. Here the CDR3 DNA reads TGTGCCAGCAGTCCCATTCGCGGACAGGTTAACTATGGCTACACCTTC. The chain is built from TRBV28 and TRBJ1-2, with 7 bases fitting TRBD1. The CDR3 contains 16 residues. Germline trimming cut 5 bases from V and 1 base from J; bases unmatched to any gene: 10. Germline CDR1 and CDR2: MDHEN and SYDVKM.

CDR3 bases: TGTGCCAGCAGTTTAAGTGGACAGGGGACTGGAAACACCATATATTTT. Its protein is CASSLSGQGTGNTIYF. The chain has TRBV28 and TRBJ1-3, with TRBD1 matching over 9 bases. The CDR3 runs to 16 residues. Germline loops: CDR1 MDHEN, CDR2 SYDVKM. Trimming cost V 2 bases and J 2 bases; bases outside gene matches: 4.